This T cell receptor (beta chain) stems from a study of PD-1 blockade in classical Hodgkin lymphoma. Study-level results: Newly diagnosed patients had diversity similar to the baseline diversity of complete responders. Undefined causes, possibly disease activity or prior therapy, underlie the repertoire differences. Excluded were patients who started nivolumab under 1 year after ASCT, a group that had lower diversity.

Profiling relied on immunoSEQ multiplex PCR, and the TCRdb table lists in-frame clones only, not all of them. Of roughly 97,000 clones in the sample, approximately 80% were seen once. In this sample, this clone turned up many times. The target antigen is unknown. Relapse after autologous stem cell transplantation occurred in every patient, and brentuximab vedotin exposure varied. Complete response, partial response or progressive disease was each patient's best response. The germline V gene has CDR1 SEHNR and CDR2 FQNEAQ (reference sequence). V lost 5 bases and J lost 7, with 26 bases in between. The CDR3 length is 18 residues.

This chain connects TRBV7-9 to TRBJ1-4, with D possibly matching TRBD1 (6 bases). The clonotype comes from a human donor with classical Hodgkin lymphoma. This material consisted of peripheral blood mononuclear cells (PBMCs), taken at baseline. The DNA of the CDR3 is TGTGCCAGCAGCCCCTTTCATACGACTACAGGGTGGGTTGAAAAACTGTTTTTT. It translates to CASSPFHTTTGWVEKLFF.